The 23 T cell receptor beta chains below were found in one sample sequenced in a study of blood T cells in healthy people across ages. The use of a sample-barcoded 5' primer and a J-beta primer mix characterized a second PCR of 7 to 11 cycles. Via MiXCR, TCRdb re-called the 5' RACE reads, giving one row per CDR3 protein. The table has 1.5 million to 2 million distinct CDR3 sequences, around 50% seen once; the top ten hold approximately 2%. Sequences were obtained from blood. The receptors stem from a woman in her 40s in good health.

The chain links TRBV12-3 or TRBV12-4 to TRBJ1-2; D is ambiguous. The length of the CDR3 is 16 residues. V was cut by 2 bases and J by 1 base, with 14 bases left in between. In DNA, the CDR3 is TGTGCCAGCAGTTTAAGCTTTGGGCCACATAACTATGGCTACACCTTC. Amino acids: CASSLSFGPHNYGYTF.

This clonotype was counted only a few times. The chain uses TRBV5-1 and TRBJ1-2, with D maybe TRBD1 (6 bases). This CDR3 contains 13 residues. V was trimmed by 6 bases and J by 3 bases, leaving 12 bases between them. The V gene's germline CDR1 is SGHRS and CDR2 YFSETQ. CDR3 coding DNA: TGCGCCAGCAAACAGGGTTACGACTATGGCTACACCTTC. Its protein is CASKQGYDYGYTF. Using reference TRBV5-1 and TRBJ1-2 for the parts outside the CDR3, the full variable domain is KAGVTQTPRYLIKTRGQQVTLSCSPISGHRSVSWYQQTPGQGLQFLFEYFSETQRNKGNFPGRFSGRQFSNSRSEMNVSTLELGDSALYLCASKQGYDYGYTFGSGTRLTVV.

Here the CDR3 reads CASSQEVWGAWGEKLFF. CDR3 DNA sequence: TGCGCCAGCAGCCAAGAAGTTTGGGGGGCTTGGGGTGAAAAACTGTTTTTT. The chain has TRBV4-3 and TRBJ1-4; a possible D gene is TRBD1 (6 bases). The CDR3 is 17 residues long. Germline V lookup: CDR1 LGHNA, CDR2 YSLEER. The V end was cut by 0 bases, the J end by 7 bases, with 18 bases between.

The rearrangement joins TRBV11-2 to TRBJ2-6; tentative D call: TRBD1 (6 bases). Germline V gene data show CDR1 as SGHAT and CDR2 as FQNNGV. V lost 5 bases and J lost 0, with 14 bases in between. This CDR3 has 17 amino acids. The CDR3 DNA is TGTGCCAGCAGCCCCCGACAGGTTAACTCTGGGGCCAACGTCCTGACTTTC. The encoded protein is CASSPRQVNSGANVLTF.

The V and J genes are TRBV7-2 and TRBJ2-1, with D possibly being TRBD1 or TRBD2 (7 bases each). CDR3 length: 15 amino acids. Trimming cost V 1 base and J 9 bases, with 16 bases left between them. Germline V gene data show CDR1 as SGHTA and CDR2 as FQGNSA. The CDR3 DNA follows: TGTGCCAGCAGCTTAGAACAGGGGAGGGGCAGTGAGCAGTTCTTC. This encodes CASSLEQGRGSEQFF.

This clonotype was counted only a few times. This chain uses TRBV6-5 with TRBJ1-2; TRBD1 is a possible D gene (5 bases). This CDR3 region has 15 residues. The V gene lost 1 base and the J gene lost 4 bases, with 13 bases spanning the gap. The germline gives CDR1 MNHEY, CDR2 SVGAGI. The CDR3 region has the DNA TGTGCCAGCAGTTACTTCCGAGGGGCGGGCTATGGCTACACCTTC. Translated: CASSYFRGAGYGYTF.

The chain combines TRBV3-1 with TRBJ2-1; D uncertain. Germline loops: CDR1 LGHDT, CDR2 YNNKEL (reference sequence). With 2 bases removed from V and 13 bases from J, the gap between germline ends came to 12 bases. The CDR3 runs 12 residues. This CDR3 reads CASSQWSETQFF. In DNA, the CDR3 is TGTGCCAGCAGCCAATGGTCAGAGACCCAGTTCTTC.

The genes are TRBV6-2 or TRBV6-3 and TRBJ2-5; D remains unclear. Germline V lookup: CDR1 MNHEY, CDR2 SVGEGT. CDR3 length: 15 residues. V was trimmed by 2 bases and J by 1 base, leaving 11 bases between them. The CDR3 DNA is TGTGCCAGCAGTTACCTAGGCAGAGGCCAAGAGACCCAGTACTTC. Translated, it gives CASSYLGRGQETQYF.

This chain links TRBV7-9 with TRBJ2-7; D assignment may be TRBD1 or TRBD2 (5 bases each). There are 14 residues in the CDR3. Germline assignment: CDR1 SEHNR and CDR2 FQNEAQ (reference sequence). Trimming removed 1 base at V and 3 bases at J, with 10 bases between. CDR3 loop: CASSLGDGNYEQYF. The CDR3 bases are TGTGCCAGCAGCTTAGGGGACGGAAACTACGAGCAGTACTTC.

This clonotype was picked up one time. This sequence joins TRBV27 and TRBJ1-2; D remains unclear. Deletions cut 0 bases from V and 4 bases from J, with 9 bases between. There are 14 residues in the CDR3. From germline, CDR1 is MNHEY and CDR2 SMNVEV (reference sequence). The CDR3: CASSLSSQLYGYTF. In DNA form, the CDR3 reads TGTGCCAGCAGTTTATCCTCTCAGCTCTATGGCTACACCTTC.

The chain is built from TRBV5-5 and TRBJ2-7, with 8 bases lining up with TRBD1. There are 15 residues in the CDR3. J gave up 3 bases and V 0 bases, and 5 bases lay outside the gene matches. Germline V CDR1 and CDR2: SGHKS, YYEKEE (reference sequence). The CDR3 DNA follows: TGTGCCAGCAGCTTGGGGACAGGGCAGTTCTACGAGCAGTACTTC. Amino acids: CASSLGTGQFYEQYF.

About this clonotype itself: One junction end disagrees with the germline gene, perhaps due to a read error. The chain employs TRBV7-2 and TRBJ2-5; 10 bases are a match to TRBD1. CDR1 and CDR2 (germline): SGHTA, FQGNSA. The CDR3 is 14 amino acids. DNA for the CDR3: TGTGCCGGCAGCCCTGACAGGGGGCGAGAGACCCAGTACTTC. Its translation: CAGSPDRGRETQYF.

This rearrangement joins TRBV6-5 to TRBJ1-1; D unresolved. Between the trimmed V and J ends, which lost 4 bases and 0 bases, there was a span of 9 bases. CDR3 length: 14 residues. Germline values: CDR1 MNHEY, CDR2 SVGAGI. CDR3 sequence (DNA): TGTGCCAGCAGTTCGACGGTCTTGAACACTGAAGCTTTCTTT. It yields the protein CASSSTVLNTEAFF.

The rearrangement joins TRBV6-1 to TRBJ2-3, with D perhaps matching TRBD2 (5 bases). The germline CDR1 and CDR2 sequences are MNHNS and SASEGT. Trimming took off 6 bases at V and 2 bases at J, with 15 bases between the two ends. CDR3 length equals 15 residues. The CDR3 DNA reads TGTGCCAGCAGCGAGACCGCGGGCACCACAGATACGCAGTATTTT. Residues: CASSETAGTTDTQYF.

The gene calls are TRBV4-2 and TRBJ2-7, with 11 positions matching TRBD2. V shed 1 base, J shed 3 bases, and the junction held 2 bases outside the gene matches. This CDR3 is built from 15 residues. Germline CDR1 LGHNA, CDR2 YNFKEQ. The CDR3: CASSQGGTSGYEQYF. As DNA, the CDR3 is TGTGCCAGCAGCCAAGGAGGGACTAGCGGCTACGAGCAGTACTTC.

Only a few counts were recorded for this clonotype. The chain couples TRBV9 to TRBJ2-5, with D possibly matching TRBD2 (5 bases). Trimming pared 3 bases from V and 3 bases from J, leaving 9 bases between. The CDR3 spans 13 residues. From germline, CDR1 is SGDLS and CDR2 YYNGEE. For the CDR3, the DNA is TGTGCCAGCAGCGGAGTCGGGGAAGAGACCCAGTACTTC. Translation gives CASSGVGEETQYF.

This chain links TRBV7-2 with TRBJ2-1, with 9 bases fitting TRBD2. This CDR3 spans 16 amino acids. Unmatched junction bases numbered 14, after V lost 4 bases and J lost 10 bases. Germline lookup yields CDR1 SGHTA and CDR2 FQGNSA. CDR3 in amino acids: CASSSIGGLAGPEQFF. DNA for the CDR3: TGTGCCAGCAGCTCCATAGGGGGGCTAGCGGGACCAGAGCAGTTCTTC.

This clonotype has ten or more counts. The rearrangement uses TRBV20-1 and TRBJ1-1; no firm D call. The V gene's germline CDR1 is DFQATT and CDR2 SNEGSKA (reference sequence). V lost 6 bases, J lost 1 base, and 12 bases lay in between. This CDR3 has 13 amino acids. CDR3 sequence (DNA): TGCAGTGCCGAGGGCATTCAGAACACTGAAGCTTTCTTT. Amino acid sequence: CSAEGIQNTEAFF.

This clonotype came up a few times. This chain connects TRBV15 to TRBJ2-3; 7 bases are a match to TRBD2. The CDR3 loop spans 17 amino acids. CDR1 and CDR2 (germline): LNHNV, YYDKDF (reference sequence). Trimming removed 5 bases from V and 0 bases from J; junction bases left unmatched: 11. DNA for the CDR3: TGTGCCACCAGCCTAGGGGCTAGCGGCGCTAGCACAGATACGCAGTATTTT. It codes for CATSLGASGASTDTQYF.

The chain is built from TRBV6-5 and TRBJ2-5, with TRBD2 matching over 11 bases. This CDR3 comprises 16 residues. In germline, CDR1 is MNHEY, CDR2 SVGAGI. The V gene end was trimmed by 5 bases and the J gene end by 11 bases; junction bases not matched to a gene: 16. The CDR3 loop is CASSTGTSGNYNEQYF. The CDR3 DNA follows: TGTGCCAGCAGTACTGGGACTAGCGGCAACTACAATGAGCAGTACTTC.

This chain joins TRBV20-1 and TRBJ1-4, with 8 bases identical to TRBD1. The CDR3 covers 15 residues. Germline CDR1 DFQATT, CDR2 SNEGSKA (reference sequence). Trimming at V came to 3 bases and at J to 8 bases, leaving 11 bases not matched to a gene. The chain's CDR3 is CSASDLRQGKEKLFF. The CDR3, as DNA: TGCAGTGCTAGCGATCTCCGACAGGGGAAGGAAAAACTGTTTTTT.

V is TRBV4-3 and J is TRBJ2-7, with 7 nucleotides matching TRBD1. There are 15 residues in the CDR3. Germline V gene sequence: CDR1 LGHNA, CDR2 YSLEER. Germline trimming cut 2 bases from V and 1 base from J; bases unmatched to any gene: 5. The CDR3 sequence is CASSQTGQASYEQYF. The CDR3 coding sequence is TGCGCCAGCAGCCAAACTGGACAGGCGTCCTACGAGCAGTACTTC.

The genes are TRBV29-1 and TRBJ2-6; maybe TRBD1 (5 bases). Trimming took 4 bases from V and 4 from J, leaving 26 bases between them. CDR3 size: 19 residues. Germline loops: CDR1 SQVTM, CDR2 ANQGSEA. Here the CDR3 DNA reads TGCAGCGTTGGTGCAGGGCAGGCAGGGCCTGCTCTGGGGGCCAACGTCCTGACTTTC. This translates into CSVGAGQAGPALGANVLTF.